A selection of T cell receptor beta chains follows, all from one sample in a study of beta chain features in type 1 diabetes. Assay used: immunoSEQ multiplex PCR; TCRdb lists only in-frame clones, some missing. The table has more than 130,000 clones, less than 9% seen once. The specimen was central memory CD4+ T cells from blood. All receptors come from a woman aged 25 to 39 in good health. Both conserved end residues are part of each CDR3. A D gene is named only where the DNA matches it firmly. Size is omitted from some rows. Given values are once, few, many or a class for expanded clones.

D gene,clone size,V gene,J gene,CDR3 protein,CDR3 DNA
.,few,TRBV7-9,TRBJ2-7,CASSLRAEGSEQYF,TGTGCCAGCAGCTTAAGGGCGGAGGGGAGCGAGCAGTACTTC
TRBD2,many,TRBV4-2,TRBJ2-2,CASSQETSGSGELFF,TGTGCCAGCAGCCAAGAGACTAGCGGGAGTGGGGAGCTGTTTTTT
TRBD1,few,TRBV6-6,TRBJ1-2,CASSSWTGNGYTF,TGTGCCAGCAGTTCCTGGACAGGGAATGGCTACACCTTC
.,many,TRBV5-6,TRBJ2-2,CASSLRAGYGELFF,TGTGCCAGCAGCCTCCGGGCAGGGTACGGGGAGCTGTTTTTT
.,.,TRBV7-6,TRBJ2-7,CASSADRYEQYF,TGTGCCAGCAGTGCTGACAGATACGAGCAGTACTTC
.,many,TRBV7-2,TRBJ2-3,CASSSSAFDTQYF,TGTGCCAGCAGCTCTAGCGCATTTGATACGCAGTATTTT
TRBD2,.,TRBV4-2,TRBJ2-7,CASSQERRREGREQYF,TGTGCCAGCAGCCAAGAGAGAAGGCGGGAGGGCCGTGAGCAGTACTTC
TRBD1,.,TRBV18,TRBJ2-5,CASSRGQTQETQYF,TGTGCCAGCTCACGGGGACAGACCCAAGAGACCCAGTACTTC
.,.,TRBV19,TRBJ2-7,CASSTPTGRKYEQYF,TGTGCCAGTAGTACGCCGACAGGGAGGAAGTACGAGCAGTACTTC
.,.,TRBV7-3,TRBJ1-1,CASSLMARGSTEAFF,TGTGCCAGCAGCTTAATGGCCAGAGGGAGTACTGAAGCTTTCTTT
TRBD1,.,TRBV7-2,TRBJ1-5,CASSWTGMEQPQHF,TGTGCCAGCAGCTGGACAGGGATGGAGCAGCCCCAGCATTTT
.,few,TRBV25-1,TRBJ1-1,CASTRGNTEAFF,TGTGCCAGCACAAGGGGGAACACTGAAGCTTTCTTT
.,.,TRBV18,TRBJ2-5,CASSPRGLAGNQETQYF,TGTGCCAGCTCACCACGAGGGCTAGCAGGAAACCAAGAGACCCAGTACTTC
.,.,TRBV28,TRBJ2-7,CASSSYRDEQYF,TGTGCCAGCAGTTCCTACAGGGACGAGCAGTACTTC
.,few,TRBV7-9,TRBJ2-7,CASSLDRVTEQYF,TGTGCCAGCAGCTTAGACAGGGTAACCGAGCAGTACTTC
TRBD2,.,TRBV11-1,TRBJ2-1,CASSNQAGDNEQFF,TGTGCCAGCAGCAATCAAGCGGGGGACAATGAGCAGTTCTTC
TRBD2,few,TRBV5-1,TRBJ2-7,CASSSTSGSSYEQYF,TGCGCCAGCAGTTCGACTAGCGGGAGCTCCTACGAGCAGTACTTC